There are a few counts of the clone carrying this T cell receptor (beta chain). Time point meaning: peripheral blood 6 weeks after treatment start. All patients carried locally advanced or metastatic urothelial carcinoma. Per the germline V gene, CDR1 is SEHNR and CDR2 is FQNEAQ (reference sequence). Trimming took 5 bases from V and 8 from J; bases not matched to a gene: 3. The length of the CDR3 is 12 residues. The data were produced by immunoSEQ multiplex PCR, yet TCRdb's version contains in-frame clones alone and is incomplete. Here the sample spans some 120,000 clones, about 89% being singletons. These data belong to a study of PD-L1 blockade in urothelial cancer. At the level of the study: Investigators checked blood 3 weeks (second dose) and 6 weeks after treatment start.

This TCR derives from a man in his sixties with urothelial cancer. Sequenced material: PBMCs, taken around atezolizumab (anti-PD-L1) treatment. V usage is TRBV7-9 and J usage is TRBJ1-5, with 7 bases aligning to TRBD1. CDR3 nucleotide sequence: TGTGCCAGCAGCCACCAGGGGGAGCCCCAGCATTTT. Translation: CASSHQGEPQHF.